This entry lists 19 T cell receptor beta chains sequenced from one sample in a study of blood T cell repertoires in COVID-19. Using immunoSEQ multiplex PCR, the repertoire was profiled, and TCRdb retains in-frame clones only, with some absent. The sample includes approximately 270,000 clones, roughly nine tenths of them seen just once. Sequencing used peripheral blood. The source of these receptors is a man aged 18 to 30 with active or convalescent COVID-19.

This chain links TRBV2 with TRBJ2-1, with 7 bases aligning to TRBD2. Per the germline V gene, CDR1 is SNHLY and CDR2 is FYNNEI. CDR3 length: 14 amino acids. Germline trimming cut 6 bases from V and 6 bases from J; bases unmatched to any gene: 8. CDR3 coding DNA: TGTGCCAGCAGCGAGCGGGAATGGGGCAATGAGCAGTTCTTC. Translation gives CASSEREWGNEQFF.

The V call is TRBV2, the J call TRBJ2-1; 9 bases align to TRBD2. Germline V gives CDR1 SNHLY, CDR2 FYNNEI. This CDR3 comprises 15 residues. V was pared by 6 bases and J by 4 bases, with 7 bases of the junction left unmatched. CDR3 nucleotide sequence: TGTGCCAGCAGCTTCGAGACTAGCGGTTACAATGAGCAGTTCTTC. This encodes CASSFETSGYNEQFF.

In its sample, this clone was seen a few times. The rearrangement joins TRBV4-1 to TRBJ1-5, with TRBD1 identical over 7 bases. The CDR3 is 15 amino acids. The J segment lost 3 bases and the V segment lost 1 base, leaving 3 bases of the junction unmatched. Looked up from germline, CDR1 is MGHRA and CDR2 is YSYEKL. CDR3 in amino acids: CASSQGGGDNQPQHF. CDR3 DNA: TGCGCCAGCAGCCAAGGAGGGGGCGACAATCAGCCCCAGCATTTT.

The CDR3 coding sequence is TGTGCCAGCAGCCAACACAGGGTGTCCTACAATGAGCAGTTCTTC. This translates into CASSQHRVSYNEQFF. The chain carries TRBV7-3 and TRBJ2-1; D is possibly TRBD1 (6 bases). V lost 5 bases and J 1 base, leaving 12 bases between the germline ends. Germline V CDR1 and CDR2: SGHTA, FQGTGA. The CDR3 sequence is 15 residues long.

The V call is TRBV9, the J call TRBJ2-7; weak D call: TRBD2 (6 bases). The CDR3 is made up of 15 amino acids. Germline assignment: CDR1 SGDLS and CDR2 YYNGEE. Trimming removed 2 bases from V and 0 bases from J, with 12 bases in between. The CDR3 coding sequence is TGTGCCAGCAGCGTTAGCGGTCTTAGCTCCTACGAGCAGTACTTC. Amino acid sequence: CASSVSGLSSYEQYF.

V gene TRBV7-8 combines with J gene TRBJ2-7; TRBD2 aligns across 14 bases. Trimming took 4 bases from V and 2 from J; bases not matched to a gene: 16. Germline CDR1 is SGHVS and CDR2 is FQNEAQ. This CDR3 is 20 amino acids long. CDR3 DNA: TGTGCCAGCAGCTACGCCGCGGGACTAGCGGGGGCCATCATAACCTACGAGCAGTACTTC. The encoded protein is CASSYAAGLAGAIITYEQYF.

The V and J genes are TRBV30 and TRBJ2-2; weak D call: TRBD1 (6 bases). Trimming pared 0 bases from V and 6 bases from J, leaving 14 bases between. The CDR3 is made up of 15 amino acids. Germline V lookup: CDR1 GTSNPN, CDR2 SVGIG (reference sequence). CDR3 sequence: CAWSVLAGVPGELFF. The CDR3 region has the DNA TGTGCCTGGAGTGTTTTGGCAGGGGTGCCCGGGGAGCTGTTTTTT.

This sequence joins TRBV7-8 and TRBJ1-6; D possibly corresponds to TRBD1 (5 bases). This CDR3 comprises 17 residues. CDR1 and CDR2 (germline): SGHVS, FQNEAQ. Trimming cost V 4 bases and J 0 bases, with 13 bases left between them. CDR3 bases: TGTGCCAGCAGCTGGGGCCAGATAAGCTCCTATAATTCACCCCTCCACTTT. It encodes CASSWGQISSYNSPLHF. Complete variable domain (other parts from reference TRBV7-8 and TRBJ1-6): GAGVSQSPRYKVAKRGQDVALRCDPISGHVSLFWYQQALGQGPEFLTYFQNEAQLDKSGLPSDRFFAERPEGSVSTLKIQRTQQEDSAVYLCASSWGQISSYNSPLHFGNGTRLTVT.

In this sample, this clone turned up once. The chain couples TRBV3-1 (or the pseudogene TRBV3-2) to TRBJ2-4; tentatively, D is TRBD2 (7 bases). Germline assignment: CDR1 LGHDT and CDR2 YNNKEL (reference sequence). CDR3 length: 15 residues. With 1 base removed from V and 6 bases from J, the gap between germline ends came to 13 bases. The CDR3 region is CASSQVGGRGNIQYF. CDR3 bases: TGTGCCAGCAGCCAAGTGGGGGGGCGTGGAAACATTCAGTACTTC.

This chain connects TRBV6-6 to TRBJ2-1; maybe TRBD2 (5 bases). Looked up from germline, CDR1 is MNHNY and CDR2 is SVGAGI (reference sequence). The ends were cut back, 0 bases at V and 7 bases at J, with 10 bases in the middle. The CDR3 has 14 amino acids. The CDR3: CASSYSPEENEQFF. The CDR3 DNA reads TGTGCCAGCAGTTACTCGCCGGAGGAGAATGAGCAGTTCTTC.

This clone was detected a few times. The V call is TRBV5-4, the J call TRBJ2-5; 9 bases are shared with TRBD1. Germline assignment: CDR1 SGHNT and CDR2 YYREEE (reference sequence). The CDR3 sequence is 15 residues long. With V trimmed by 6 bases and J by 5 bases, 11 bases remained unmatched. The CDR3 DNA follows: TGTGCCAGCACCGGTATACAGGGGGCTGATGAGACCCAGTACTTC. Translating gives CASTGIQGADETQYF.

This clone was seen a few times. The genes are TRBV10-3 and TRBJ1-3; possible D gene TRBD1, 6 bases. Per the germline V gene, CDR1 is ENHRY and CDR2 is SYGVKD. This CDR3 has 17 residues. V lost 7 bases to trimming and J lost 0 bases, with 19 bases between them. CDR3 nucleotides: TGTGCCATCACGATCACCGGGACAACTAGCTCTGGAAACACCATATATTTT. This sequence encodes CAITITGTTSSGNTIYF.

This clone was recorded a few times. The rearrangement links TRBV19 to TRBJ2-2, with 10 bases lining up with TRBD1. V lost 11 bases, J lost 3 bases, and 9 bases stayed unmatched. Germline V gene data show CDR1 as LNHDA and CDR2 as SQIVND (reference sequence). The CDR3 is 15 amino acids. CDR3 coding DNA: TGTGCCCGCTTGGGGACAGGGGTTGACACCGGGGAGCTGTTTTTT. It yields the protein CARLGTGVDTGELFF.

On this clone itself: One end of the junction varies from germline; a read error may be responsible. The rearrangement uses TRBV28 and TRBJ2-5, with D perhaps matching TRBD2 (6 bases). The CDR3 is 11 residues long. Germline CDR1 MDHEN, CDR2 SYDVKM. CDR3 region: CVSRGGETQYF. The CDR3 nucleotides are TGTGTCAGCCGGGGAGGAGAGACCCAGTACTTC.

As for this clone: Sequence at one end of the junction differs from germline and may be a read error. This sequence joins TRBV27 and TRBJ2-7, with 8 bases matching TRBD2. This CDR3 region has 15 residues. CDR1 and CDR2 (germline): MNHEY, SMNVEV (reference sequence). This chain's CDR3 is CASSPYGTRMTVPQF. DNA for the CDR3: TGTGCCAGCAGCCCATACGGGACTAGAATGACTGTGCCCCAGTTT.

The V and J genes are TRBV11-2 and TRBJ2-3; TRBD1 agrees at 7 bases. CDR3 length: 15 amino acids. The J segment lost 4 bases and the V segment lost 5 bases, leaving 9 bases of the junction unmatched. From germline, CDR1 is SGHAT and CDR2 FQNNGV. Written as DNA, the CDR3 is TGTGCCAGCAGCAACCCGACAGGGAGCCCAGATACGCAGTATTTT. Protein sequence: CASSNPTGSPDTQYF.

This clone was observed a handful of times. The V and J genes are TRBV4-2 and TRBJ2-7; possibly TRBD2 for D (6 bases). The germline CDR1 and CDR2 sequences are LGHNA and YNFKEQ. This CDR3 has 13 amino acids. Deletions cut 0 bases from V and 12 bases from J, with 15 bases between. Here the CDR3 reads CASSQDRGGIRYF. In DNA form, the CDR3 reads TGTGCCAGCAGCCAAGATCGGGGCGGGATCAGGTACTTC.

This sequence joins TRBV3-1 (or the pseudogene TRBV3-2) and TRBJ2-1, with D maybe TRBD1 (5 bases). CDR3 length equals 14 residues. The V end lost 0 bases, the J end lost 4 bases, and 7 bases lay between the germline ends. The germline gives CDR1 LGHDT, CDR2 YNNKEL (reference sequence). CDR3 region: CASSQDPGYNEQFF. The CDR3 DNA reads as TGTGCCAGCAGCCAAGATCCAGGGTACAATGAGCAGTTCTTC.

The gene calls are TRBV6-5 and TRBJ1-1; the D is unclear. Germline assignment: CDR1 MNHEY and CDR2 SVGAGI. This CDR3 is 14 amino acids long. Trimming pared 6 bases from V and 7 bases from J, leaving 18 bases between. The CDR3 reads CASSGSPESIEAFF. The DNA for the CDR3 is TGTGCCAGCAGCGGGAGCCCGGAGTCCATTGAAGCTTTCTTT.